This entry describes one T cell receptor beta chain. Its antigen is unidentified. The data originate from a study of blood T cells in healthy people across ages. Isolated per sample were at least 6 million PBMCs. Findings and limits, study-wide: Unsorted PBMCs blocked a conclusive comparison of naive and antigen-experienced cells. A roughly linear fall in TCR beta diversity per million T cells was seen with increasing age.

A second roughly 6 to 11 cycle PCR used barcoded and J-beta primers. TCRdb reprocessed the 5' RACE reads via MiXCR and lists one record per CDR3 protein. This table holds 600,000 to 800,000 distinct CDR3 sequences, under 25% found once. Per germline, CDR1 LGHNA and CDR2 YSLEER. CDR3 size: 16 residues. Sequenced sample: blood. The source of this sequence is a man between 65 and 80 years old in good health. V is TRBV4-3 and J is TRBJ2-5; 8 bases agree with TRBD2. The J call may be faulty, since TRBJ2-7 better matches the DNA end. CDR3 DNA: TGCGCCAGCAGCCAAGGAACTAGCGGTATCTCCTACGAGCAGTACTTC. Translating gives CASSQGTSGISYEQYF.